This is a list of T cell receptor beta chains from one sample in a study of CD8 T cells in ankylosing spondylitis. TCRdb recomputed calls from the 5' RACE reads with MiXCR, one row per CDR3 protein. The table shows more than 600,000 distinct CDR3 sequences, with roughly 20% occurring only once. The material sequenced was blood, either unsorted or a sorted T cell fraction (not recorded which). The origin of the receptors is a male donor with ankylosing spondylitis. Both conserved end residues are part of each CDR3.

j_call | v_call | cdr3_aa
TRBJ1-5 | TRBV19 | CASSISDRVTNQPQHF
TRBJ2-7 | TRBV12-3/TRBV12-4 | CASSSRTSGSEQYF
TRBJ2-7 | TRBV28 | CASREETLWEQYF
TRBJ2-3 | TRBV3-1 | CASSQSADTQYF
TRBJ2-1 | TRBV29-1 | CSVEEGGGNEQFF
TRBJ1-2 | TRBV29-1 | CSVRGGTYYGYTF
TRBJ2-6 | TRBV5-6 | CASSLGAAGANVLTF
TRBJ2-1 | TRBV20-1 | CSAREAVNEQFF
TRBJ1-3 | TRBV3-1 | CASSLGTGLSGNTIYF
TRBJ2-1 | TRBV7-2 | CASSLRAGGPFGNEQFF
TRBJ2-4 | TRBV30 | CAWSVAGKAKNIQYF
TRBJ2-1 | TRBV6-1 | CASSERGTPYNEQFF
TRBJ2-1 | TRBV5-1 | CASSWEAPYNEQFF
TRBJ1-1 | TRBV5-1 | CASSLGNPANTEAFF
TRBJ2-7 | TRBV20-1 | CSARGGLAEYYEQYF
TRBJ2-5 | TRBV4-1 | CASSQEAGAVVETQYF
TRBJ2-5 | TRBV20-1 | CSASSGEETQYF
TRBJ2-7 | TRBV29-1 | CSAGQGVAEQYF
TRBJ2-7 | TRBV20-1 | CSARDGRGGRGEQYF
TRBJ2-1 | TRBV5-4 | CASSTLSTGGREQFF
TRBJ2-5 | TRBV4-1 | CASSQEPPGTGWETQYF
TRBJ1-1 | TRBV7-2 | CASSAQGGHTEAFF
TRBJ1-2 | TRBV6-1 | CASSAGQGASIYGYTF
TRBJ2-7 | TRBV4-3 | CASSPSRGGPYEQYF
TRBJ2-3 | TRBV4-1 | CASSQVTGAATDTQYF
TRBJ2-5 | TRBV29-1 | CSVGQGAGETQYF
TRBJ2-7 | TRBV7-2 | CASRPQTGAAYEQYF
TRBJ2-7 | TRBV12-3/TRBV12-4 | CASSLAGGGNEQYF
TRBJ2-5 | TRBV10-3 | CAISGNRGPTRTQYF